These 26 T cell receptor beta chains originate from one sample sequenced in a study of post-analysis software for immune sequencing data. General study findings and limits: Included in a set of five TRBV segments more frequent in patients than controls were TRBV5-6, TRBV5-1 and TRBV20-1.

Their antigens remain unidentified. Unique-molecular-identifier-tagged TCR beta cDNA libraries were used. TCRdb independently ran MiXCR on the PCR reads; one entry per CDR3 protein. The repertoire holds roughly 600,000 distinct CDR3 sequences, with roughly 45% as singletons. The sample was blood. These TCRs come from a girl aged 10-17 years with multiple sclerosis.

This clonotype was counted between two and nine times. The chain links TRBV12-3 or TRBV12-4 to TRBJ2-5; 15 bases fit TRBD2. The V segment lost 5 bases and the J segment 1 base; nucleotides outside the gene matches: 5. The CDR3 runs to 17 residues. The CDR3 is CASSREGLAGGQETQYF. In nucleotides, the CDR3 is TGTGCCAGCAGTCGGGAGGGACTAGCGGGAGGCCAAGAGACCCAGTACTTC.

This clonotype was seen a handful of times. The chain has TRBV5-1 and TRBJ2-5; possible D gene TRBD1, 6 bases. Trimming cost V 4 bases and J 1 base, with 14 bases left between them. The V gene's germline CDR1 is SGHRS and CDR2 YFSETQ. This CDR3 has 15 amino acids. CDR3 in DNA: TGCGCCAGCAGCCGGACTGGACAGTCCCAAGAGACCCAGTACTTC. Amino acids: CASSRTGQSQETQYF.

CDR3 bases: TGCAGCGTTGAATCTTCTCAACTAGCGGGAGGGCAGTACTTC. Residues: CSVESSQLAGGQYF. The rearrangement uses TRBV29-1 and TRBJ2-7, with 12 bases aligning to TRBD2. The germline V gene has CDR1 SQVTM and CDR2 ANQGSEA. This CDR3 has 14 amino acids. V shed 2 bases, J shed 9 bases, and the junction held 8 bases outside the gene matches.

This clonotype was counted between two and nine times. This chain connects TRBV29-1 to TRBJ2-1, with TRBD2 as a possible D gene (5 bases). V was cut by 7 bases and J by 4 bases, with 23 bases left in between. From germline, CDR1 is SQVTM and CDR2 ANQGSEA. The CDR3 runs 16 residues. DNA for the CDR3: TGCAGCGCAGCAGGCGGCGACCCCGGGGTGTACAATGAGCAGTTCTTC. This encodes CSAAGGDPGVYNEQFF.

V usage is TRBV11-2 and J usage is TRBJ2-4; 7 bases fit TRBD2. Germline V gives CDR1 SGHAT, CDR2 FQNNGV. The V and J ends lost 8 bases and 13 bases, in that order; junction bases with no gene match: 32. The CDR3 runs to 19 residues. DNA of the CDR3: TGTGCCAGCGGCCGCCGCGTCCTAACCGGGACTACCCATGGGGGAGAGCAGTACTTC. This gives the protein CASGRRVLTGTTHGGEQYF.

V usage is TRBV27 and J usage is TRBJ1-2; D might be TRBD1 (6 bases). This CDR3 is built from 17 residues. Germline-derived CDR1 and CDR2 are MNHEY and SMNVEV (reference sequence). With 0 bases removed from V and 0 bases from J, the gap between germline ends came to 14 bases. CDR3 protein: CASSLSSRGSANYGYTF. CDR3 DNA: TGTGCCAGCAGTTTATCGAGCAGGGGCTCAGCTAACTATGGCTACACCTTC.

This clonotype has a handful of counts. DNA of the CDR3: TGTGCCAGCAGCGCCGGGACAGAGTCCTACGAGCAGTACTTC. It is translated as CASSAGTESYEQYF. The V and J genes are TRBV6-1 and TRBJ2-7, with 7 bases lining up with TRBD1. Germline CDR1 reads MNHNS; CDR2 reads SASEGT. Unmatched junction bases numbered 6, after V lost 6 bases and J lost 1 base. The CDR3 sequence is 14 residues long.

The genes are TRBV5-8 and TRBJ1-4, with 10 bases lining up with TRBD1. This CDR3 has 15 residues. V lost 4 bases to trimming and J lost 7 bases; unmatched junction nucleotides: 7. Germline V lookup: CDR1 SGHTS, CDR2 YDEGEE. Here the CDR3 DNA reads TGTGCCAGCAGCCGACAGGGGGCAAAGGGTGAAAAACTGTTTTTT. This codes for CASSRQGAKGEKLFF.

The chain recombines TRBV9 with TRBJ2-6; D gene uncertain. Trimming pared 0 bases from V and 2 bases from J, leaving 6 bases between. Per the germline V gene, CDR1 is SGDLS and CDR2 is YYNGEE. The CDR3 is 15 residues long. The CDR3 DNA is TGTGCCAGCAGCGTAGCTGGGGCTGGGGCCAACGTCCTGACTTTC. Translating it yields CASSVAGAGANVLTF.

The chain combines TRBV11-2 with TRBJ2-1, with D possibly TRBD2 on 6 matching bases. The germline gives CDR1 SGHAT, CDR2 FQNNGV. V lost 8 bases and J 9 bases, leaving 20 bases between the germline ends. This CDR3 region has 14 residues. The CDR3 here is CASAGGLEVGEQFF. Written as DNA, the CDR3 is TGTGCCAGCGCTGGAGGGCTAGAGGTGGGTGAGCAGTTCTTC. The full variable domain, rest sourced from reference TRBV11-2 and TRBJ2-1, is EAGVAQSPRYKIIEKRQSVAFWCNPISGHATLYWYQQILGQGPKLLIQFQNNGVVDDSQLPKDRFSAERLKGVDSTLKIQPAKLEDSAVYLCASAGGLEVGEQFFGPGTRLTVL.

The chain combines TRBV18 with TRBJ2-3; D gene ambiguous. This CDR3 comprises 12 residues. The V end was cut by 6 bases, the J end by 6 bases, with 10 bases between. The germline V gene encodes CDR1 KGHSH and CDR2 LQKENI. CDR3 coding DNA: TGTGCCAGCTCGAGGAAGGGTGATACGCAGTATTTT. Translated, it gives CASSRKGDTQYF.

The rearrangement uses TRBV29-1 and TRBJ2-1, with D possibly TRBD2 on 5 matching bases. The length of the CDR3 is 13 residues. CDR1 is SQVTM and CDR2 is ANQGSEA in the germline V gene. Trimming cost V 8 bases and J 5 bases, with 16 bases left between them. The CDR3 is CSLGRGSHNEQFF. The CDR3 nucleotides are TGCAGCCTTGGCCGAGGGAGTCACAATGAGCAGTTCTTC.

The chain uses TRBV3-1 and TRBJ2-1, with D hard to call. The CDR3 is 14 residues long. Trimming removed 4 bases at V and 3 bases at J, with 10 bases between. Germline assignment: CDR1 LGHDT and CDR2 YNNKEL (reference sequence). CDR3 region: CASSPGSNYNEQFF. In DNA form, the CDR3 reads TGTGCCAGCAGCCCCGGCAGCAACTACAATGAGCAGTTCTTC.

The sample holds a few counts of this clonotype. The V gene is TRBV10-3, the J gene TRBJ2-4, with 7 nucleotides matching TRBD2. The CDR3 is 15 residues long. Germline V gene data show CDR1 as ENHRY and CDR2 as SYGVKD. The V segment lost 4 bases and the J segment 0 bases; nucleotides outside the gene matches: 3. CDR3 residues: CAISGAGTAKNIQYF. In DNA form, the CDR3 reads TGTGCCATCAGTGGAGCGGGAACAGCCAAAAACATTCAGTACTTC.

Only a few counts were recorded for this clonotype. The rearrangement joins TRBV15 to TRBJ1-2; D ambiguous. This CDR3 contains 15 residues. The V end lost 0 bases, the J end lost 5 bases, and 13 bases lay between the germline ends. The germline gives CDR1 LNHNV, CDR2 YYDKDF (reference sequence). The CDR3 bases are TGTGCCACCAGCAGAGATCGAGGGTCGTATTATGGCTACACCTTC. Protein sequence: CATSRDRGSYYGYTF.

This clonotype has a handful of counts. This chain connects TRBV12-3 or TRBV12-4 to TRBJ1-1; D is possibly TRBD1 (5 bases). The CDR3 length is 14 residues. V was clipped by 6 bases and J by 3 bases, with 14 bases between them. The CDR3 region has the DNA TGTGCCAGCAGACCACAGGTGACGGACACTGAAGCTTTCTTT. It yields the protein CASRPQVTDTEAFF.

V gene TRBV6-1 combines with J gene TRBJ2-7, with D perhaps TRBD1 (8 bases). V lost 5 bases and J lost 3, with 26 bases in between. Germline V gene data show CDR1 as MNHNS and CDR2 as SASEGT. CDR3 length: 18 amino acids. CDR3: CASSLPGQGNKRDYEQYF. The CDR3 nucleotides are TGTGCCAGCAGTCTCCCTGGACAGGGTAATAAGCGGGACTACGAGCAGTACTTC.

The chain combines TRBV6-5 with TRBJ2-3; 7 bases agree with TRBD1. Germline V lookup: CDR1 MNHEY, CDR2 SVGAGI. The length of the CDR3 is 17 residues. Unmatched junction bases numbered 8, after V lost 0 bases and J lost 2 bases. CDR3 residues: CASSYSRQGEYTDTQYF. CDR3 DNA: TGTGCCAGCAGTTACTCTCGCCAGGGGGAATACACAGATACGCAGTATTTT.

This clonotype was observed a few times. V gene TRBV6-5 combines with J gene TRBJ1-5; no definite D call. This CDR3 contains 14 residues. V dropped 5 bases and J dropped 6 bases, with 14 bases sitting between them. CDR1 and CDR2 (germline): MNHEY, SVGAGI. The CDR3, as DNA: TGTGCCAGCAGTATATTGCCAAGGGTTCAGCCCCAGCATTTT. Translated, it gives CASSILPRVQPQHF.

This clonotype was seen a few times. J is TRBJ2-6 and V is TRBV5-1, with a possible D match to TRBD1 (6 bases). Trimming removed 1 base from V and 0 bases from J, with 17 bases in between. The CDR3 spans 19 residues. Germline assignment: CDR1 SGHRS and CDR2 YFSETQ. CDR3 protein: CASSLTGLSLPSGANVLTF. CDR3 nucleotide sequence: TGCGCCAGCAGCTTGACAGGGCTCTCTTTGCCCTCTGGGGCCAACGTCCTGACTTTC.

The chain uses TRBV10-3 and TRBJ2-7; TRBD1 aligns across 8 bases. Germline CDR1 reads ENHRY; CDR2 reads SYGVKD. This CDR3 comprises 15 residues. Trimming removed 3 bases from V and 3 bases from J; junction bases left unmatched: 7. The CDR3 bases are TGTGCCATCAGTGATCCGGGACAGGAGAACTACGAGCAGTACTTC. It specifies CAISDPGQENYEQYF.

This rearrangement joins TRBV24-1 to TRBJ2-3; D may be TRBD1 (6 bases). The germline CDR1 and CDR2 sequences are KGHDR and SFDVKD. The V end was cut by 3 bases, the J end by 5 bases, with 17 bases between. The CDR3 covers 16 residues. The CDR3 reads CATSDGRPGAIDTQYF. The DNA of the CDR3 is TGTGCCACCAGTGATGGCCGTCCAGGGGCGATAGATACGCAGTATTTT.

The V and J genes are TRBV10-3 and TRBJ1-2, with D maybe TRBD1 (5 bases). CDR1 is ENHRY and CDR2 is SYGVKD in the germline V gene. The CDR3 has 14 amino acids. Trimming cost V 8 bases and J 0 bases, with 13 bases left between them. The CDR3 loop is CAILQTASNYGYTF. CDR3 sequence (DNA): TGTGCCATCCTCCAGACAGCCTCTAACTATGGCTACACCTTC.

This clonotype was picked up a small number of times. V usage is TRBV3-1 and J usage is TRBJ1-2; unclear D gene. Per germline, CDR1 LGHDT and CDR2 YNNKEL (reference sequence). This CDR3 has 12 residues. V was trimmed by 1 base and J by 6 bases, leaving 6 bases between them. The CDR3 reads CASSQGGDGYTF. The CDR3 DNA is TGTGCCAGCAGCCAAGGTGGGGATGGCTACACCTTC.

V usage is TRBV4-1 and J usage is TRBJ2-4; 10 nucleotides match TRBD1. With the DNA end fitting TRBJ2-7 better, the J assignment may be wrong. The CDR3 runs 15 residues. Germline values: CDR1 MGHRA, CDR2 YSYEKL. The CDR3 region has the DNA TGCGCCAGCAGCCAAGGAGACAGGGGGCCGTACGAGCAGTACTTC. It codes for CASSQGDRGPYEQYF.

This chain connects TRBV29-1 to TRBJ2-1; D remains unclear. The germline CDR1 and CDR2 sequences are SQVTM and ANQGSEA. The CDR3 consists of 10 residues. V lost 4 bases to trimming and J lost 5 bases, with 3 bases between them. The CDR3 is CSVADNEQFF. The CDR3 coding sequence is TGCAGCGTTGCAGACAATGAGCAGTTCTTC.